The rows below give T cell receptor beta chains drawn from one sample of a study of cytomegalovirus exposure and HLA in healthy donors. Clones were read by immunoSEQ multiplex PCR, and TCRdb kept only the in-frame ones, dropping some. The sample gives around 160,000 clones, about 75% of which show up once; about 7.6% is in the top ten. The sequencing input was PBMCs. These receptor sequences come from a woman aged 40 to 55 in good health and CMV-seropositive. Both conserved end residues are part of each CDR3. The order of the fields is D gene, CDR3 length, clone size, V gene, J gene, CDR3 protein, CDR3 DNA. D genes are given only for firm matches. A clone size is listed for some rows: how often the clone was seen (once, few, many), or a class if it is expanded.

TRBD2	15	NA	TRBV6-4	TRBJ2-3	CASSQAGVATDTQYF	TGTGCCAGCAGCCAAGCGGGAGTGGCGACAGATACGCAGTATTTT
TRBD1	16	once	TRBV6-6	TRBJ2-7	CASSPSGTGVPYEQYF	TGTGCCAGCAGTCCTTCCGGGACAGGGGTTCCCTACGAGCAGTACTTC
NA	12	NA	TRBV7-6	TRBJ2-1	CASSLVGFEQFF	TGTGCCAGCAGCTTAGTTGGCTTTGAGCAGTTCTTC
NA	11	NA	TRBV20-1	TRBJ1-1	CSAREDTEAFF	TGCAGTGCTAGGGAGGACACTGAAGCTTTCTTT
TRBD2	15	once	TRBV2	TRBJ2-7	CASSPIRGLAAEQYF	TGTGCCAGCAGTCCAATCCGGGGACTAGCGGCAGAGCAGTACTTC
NA	17	NA	TRBV27	TRBJ1-2	CASRGGEPYFIGNGYTF	TGTGCCAGCAGGGGGGGAGAGCCTTACTTTATTGGGAATGGCTACACCTTC
NA	14	NA	TRBV27	TRBJ2-7	CASSLRDNAYEQYF	TGTGCCAGCAGTTTAAGGGACAACGCCTACGAGCAGTACTTC
TRBD1	16	NA	TRBV6-5	TRBJ1-4	CASSYSQGAGPLGLFF	TGTGCCAGCAGTTACTCCCAGGGGGCCGGACCGTTGGGACTGTTTTTT
TRBD1	15	NA	TRBV28	TRBJ1-2	CASSFRRKGAGGYTF	TGTGCCAGCAGTTTCCGCAGAAAGGGGGCGGGTGGCTACACCTTC
NA	14	NA	TRBV5-4	TRBJ2-5	CASSSKQGTETQYF	TGTGCCAGCAGCTCCAAGCAGGGGACGGAGACTCAGTACTTC
NA	11	NA	TRBV30	TRBJ2-7	CAWGGTYEQYF	TGTGCCTGGGGGGGGACCTACGAGCAGTACTTC
TRBD2	15	NA	TRBV30	TRBJ2-3	CAWSVDGTSRNTQYF	TGTGCCTGGAGTGTAGACGGGACTAGCAGAAATACGCAGTATTTT
NA	15	NA	TRBV28	TRBJ1-1	CASSDFSDRIGAAFF	TGTGCCAGCAGTGACTTCTCGGACAGAATAGGTGCAGCTTTCTTT
TRBD1	15	NA	TRBV7-9	TRBJ2-5	CASSPRQGSMETQYF	TGTGCCAGCAGCCCCCGACAGGGAAGTATGGAGACCCAGTACTTC
NA	12	NA	TRBV6-1	TRBJ2-1	CASSEFADEQFF	TGTGCCAGCAGTGAGTTTGCGGATGAGCAGTTCTTC
TRBD2	16	NA	TRBV28	TRBJ2-3	CASSETSGGGADTQYF	TGTGCCAGCAGCGAGACGAGCGGGGGGGGAGCAGATACGCAGTATTTT
TRBD2	16	NA	TRBV7-9	TRBJ2-1	CASSLLAGAGESEQFF	TGTGCCAGCAGCTTACTAGCGGGAGCGGGTGAGAGTGAGCAGTTCTTC
NA	18	NA	TRBV6-1	TRBJ1-1	CASSDTQGSRLGNTEAFF	TGTGCCAGCAGTGATACACAGGGCTCCCGCCTAGGGAACACTGAAGCTTTCTTT
TRBD2	17	few	TRBV4-3	TRBJ2-1	CASSQDSGTSGSTEQFF	TGCGCCAGCAGCCAAGATAGCGGGACTAGCGGGAGTACTGAGCAGTTCTTC
TRBD1	16	NA	TRBV27	TRBJ2-7	CASSLFPVDRGYEQYF	TGTGCCAGCAGTTTATTCCCCGTAGACAGGGGCTACGAGCAGTACTTC
TRBD2	12	few	TRBV2	TRBJ2-1	CASRGLGNEQFF	TGTGCCAGCAGGGGACTAGGCAATGAGCAGTTCTTC
NA	14	NA	TRBV5-1	TRBJ2-5	CASSLQRNQETQYF	TGCGCCAGCAGCTTGCAGCGGAACCAAGAGACCCAGTACTTC
TRBD2	16	NA	TRBV2	TRBJ2-5	CASSFSPGTSGETQYF	TGTGCCAGCAGTTTTTCCCCCGGGACTAGCGGGGAGACCCAGTACTTC
TRBD1	15	NA	TRBV5-5	TRBJ2-7	CASSSGTGRAYEQYF	TGTGCCAGCAGCTCAGGGACAGGGAGGGCCTACGAGCAGTACTTC
NA	14	NA	TRBV7-2	TRBJ2-1	CASSLQGGDNEQFF	TGTGCCAGCAGCTTACAAGGAGGAGACAATGAGCAGTTCTTC
TRBD1	15	NA	TRBV14	TRBJ2-2	CASSRNRGPTGELFF	TGTGCCAGCAGCCGTAACAGGGGGCCCACCGGGGAGCTGTTTTTT
TRBD1	14	few	TRBV6-5	TRBJ2-7	CASSFRDRGGEQYF	TGTGCCAGCAGTTTCCGGGACAGGGGTGGCGAGCAGTACTTC
NA	13	once	TRBV7-8	TRBJ2-7	CASSGRGIYEQYF	TGTGCCAGCAGCGGTCGGGGTATCTACGAGCAGTACTTC
TRBD1	15	NA	TRBV11-2	TRBJ2-1	CASSPQPQSGTVLFF	TGTGCCAGCAGCCCTCAACCTCAATCCGGGACAGTGCTGTTCTTC
NA	13	NA	TRBV7-2	TRBJ1-1	CASSLAAGGEAFF	TGTGCCAGCAGCTTAGCCGCTGGGGGGGAAGCTTTCTTT
NA	17	NA	TRBV4-3	TRBJ2-7	CASSQPSRGQRDCEQYF	TGCGCCAGCAGCCAACCCTCCCGGGGGCAGCGGGATTGCGAGCAGTACTTC
NA	13	few	TRBV6-6	TRBJ1-1	CASSLARGTEAFF	TGTGCCAGCAGTCTCGCTCGGGGAACTGAAGCTTTCTTT
TRBD2	16	NA	TRBV6-5	TRBJ2-7	CASSYSGGTDLTEQYF	TGTGCCAGCAGTTACTCGGGAGGGACGGACCTGACCGAGCAGTACTTC
TRBD2	17	NA	TRBV19	TRBJ2-1	CASTNRGGVAGGYEQFF	TGTGCCAGTACCAACCGGGGGGGGGTAGCGGGAGGATATGAGCAGTTCTTC
NA	15	NA	TRBV7-6	TRBJ1-5	CASSRNTGINQPQHF	TGTGCCAGCAGCCGTAACACGGGTATCAATCAGCCCCAGCATTTT
TRBD1	14	NA	TRBV28	TRBJ1-5	CASTSGQGSQPQHF	TGTGCCAGCACCTCGGGACAGGGGAGCCAGCCCCAGCATTTT
NA	15	NA	TRBV7-9	TRBJ2-7	CASSSGTSKWSEQYF	TGTGCCAGCAGCTCCGGGACATCGAAATGGAGCGAGCAGTACTTC